This entry concerns a single T cell receptor (beta chain). The data were taken from a study of blood T cell repertoires in COVID-19. The CDR3 runs to 13 residues. J lost 4 bases, V lost 4 bases, and 2 bases had no gene match. Germline CDR1 is SGHNT and CDR2 is YYREEE (reference sequence). Some clones are missing from TCRdb's copy, which holds only in-frame ones; the method was immunoSEQ multiplex PCR. Among tens of thousands of clones listed, 87% were seen once. The chain employs TRBV5-4 and TRBJ1-5, with 7 bases that match TRBD1. The sample comprised peripheral blood. This clonotype was sampled from a man aged 45 to 65 with active or convalescent COVID-19. The CDR3 is CASSMGQNQPQHF. The CDR3, as DNA: TGTGCCAGCAGCATGGGACAGAATCAGCCCCAGCATTTT.